These 11 T cell receptor beta chains originate from one sample sequenced in a study of radiotherapy plus CTLA-4 blockade in lung cancer. Profiled with immunoSEQ multiplex PCR; TCRdb holds only in-frame clones, not every one. The sample records roughly 55,000 clones, approximately 70% being singletons. This specimen consisted of peripheral blood, obtained from a patient treated with radiotherapy plus ipilimumab. The receptors stem from a human donor with non-small cell lung cancer whose response to radiotherapy plus ipilimumab could not be evaluated.

CDR3 loop: CASSYSQQGVYTF. The CDR3 DNA sequence: TGTGCCAGCAGTTACTCGCAACAGGGAGTGTACACCTTC. The gene calls are TRBV6-6 and TRBJ1-2, with TRBD1 as a possible D gene (6 bases). The CDR3 runs 13 residues. Germline CDR1 is MNHNY and CDR2 is SVGAGI (reference sequence). The V gene lost 0 bases and the J gene lost 11 bases, with 13 bases spanning the gap.

The V and J genes are TRBV6-5 and TRBJ2-5, with a weak D call TRBD2 (5 bases). Germline CDR1 reads MNHEY; CDR2 reads SVGAGI. The CDR3 has 15 residues. V lost 5 bases to trimming and J lost 1 base, with 14 bases between them. The DNA for the CDR3 is TGTGCCAGCAGTCATCGCGGGTCTTTCCAAGAGACCCAGTACTTC. Its protein product is CASSHRGSFQETQYF.

V gene TRBV28 combines with J gene TRBJ2-3; 11 bases are shared with TRBD2. Germline V gene data show CDR1 as MDHEN and CDR2 as SYDVKM. J gave up 2 bases and V 5 bases, and 3 bases lay outside the gene matches. This CDR3 spans 15 amino acids. CDR3 bases: TGTGCCAGCAGTCGACTAGCGGGGAACACAGATACGCAGTATTTT. Amino acid sequence: CASSRLAGNTDTQYF.

The rearrangement uses TRBV9 and TRBJ1-2, with D hard to call. Trimming took off 0 bases at V and 4 bases at J, with 16 bases between the two ends. The CDR3 has 16 residues. CDR1 is SGDLS and CDR2 is YYNGEE in the germline V gene. CDR3 coding DNA: TGTGCCAGCAGCGTAGAAAGGAGGGCTGGGAGCTATGGCTACACCTTC. It is translated as CASSVERRAGSYGYTF.

A few counts support this clone. This sequence joins TRBV7-8 and TRBJ1-1; D is perhaps TRBD1 (6 bases). The CDR3 covers 15 residues. The V end was cut by 1 base, the J end by 1 base, with 10 bases between. In germline, CDR1 is SGHVS, CDR2 FQNEAQ. In DNA form, the CDR3 reads TGTGCCAGCAGCTTAGTGGGGGCTAGGAACACTGAAGCTTTCTTT. This encodes CASSLVGARNTEAFF.

The CDR3 sequence is CASSPPGQPYGYTF. In nucleotides, the CDR3 is TGTGCCAGCAGCCCGCCGGGACAGCCCTATGGCTACACCTTC. The chain uses TRBV7-2 and TRBJ1-2; TRBD1 aligns across 7 bases. This CDR3 has 14 amino acids. Germline V gives CDR1 SGHTA, CDR2 FQGNSA. Losses at the gene ends were 5 bases for V and 4 bases for J; bases not matched to a gene: 7.

This clone was seen more than once but under ten times. The chain joins TRBV7-2 to TRBJ2-7; D is possibly TRBD1 (6 bases). Germline V CDR1 and CDR2: SGHTA, FQGNSA. The germline V and J ends were trimmed by 4 bases and 12 bases, with 22 bases remaining between them. The CDR3 sequence is 14 residues long. DNA for the CDR3: TGTGCCAGCAGCTCCACGCCATGGGACACCCCAACGTACTTC. Encoded protein: CASSSTPWDTPTYF.

The V and J genes are TRBV27 and TRBJ2-7, with D maybe TRBD1 (6 bases). CDR1 MNHEY and CDR2 SMNVEV come from the germline V gene (reference sequence). The CDR3 spans 14 residues. The ends were cut back, 5 bases at V and 5 bases at J, with 16 bases in the middle. This CDR3 reads CASSVSPYRDEQYF. The CDR3 nucleotides are TGTGCCAGCAGTGTCTCCCCATACAGGGACGAGCAGTACTTC.

The chain links TRBV5-6 to TRBJ2-1, with 14 positions matching TRBD2. Germline V gene sequence: CDR1 SGHDT, CDR2 YYEEEE. J lost 8 bases, V lost 5 bases, and 3 bases had no gene match. The CDR3 is 14 residues long. The CDR3 nucleotides are TGTGCCAGCAGTGGGACTAGCGGGAGCGATGAGCAGTTCTTC. Its protein product is CASSGTSGSDEQFF.

The chain uses TRBV4-3 and TRBJ1-2, with TRBD1 as a possible D gene (6 bases). CDR1 is LGHNA, CDR2 YSLEER, per germline. There are 14 residues in the CDR3. V was shortened by 1 base and J by 7 bases, with 13 bases between the two germline ends. The CDR3 DNA reads TGCGCCAGCAGCCAAGTTACAGGGCTGGGTGGCTACACCTTC. It is translated as CASSQVTGLGGYTF.

V is TRBV6-1 and J is TRBJ1-1; 12 bases fit TRBD1. After removal of 8 bases from V and 7 bases from J, the junction contained 5 bases not matched to a gene. Germline V CDR1 and CDR2: MNHNS, SASEGT. The CDR3 is made up of 13 amino acids. The CDR3 here is CASRDRGQGEAFF. The DNA for the CDR3 is TGTGCCAGCCGGGACAGGGGGCAGGGTGAAGCTTTCTTT.